Included here is one T cell receptor (beta chain) sequence, with context. The antigen is not known. CDR1 is SGHRS and CDR2 is YFSETQ in the germline V gene. V was pared by 4 bases and J by 6 bases, with 13 bases between. This CDR3 contains 14 residues. Genomic DNA belonging to each subset was distributed in equal measure over several immunoSEQ plates. Data came from immunoSEQ multiplex PCR; TCRdb stores just in-frame clones and leaves some out. The data contain approximately 1,500,000 clones, around 97% of them singletons. This sample is part of a study of shared clonotypes between healthy human individuals. Study observations and caveats: Clonotypes shared by all four donors outscored non-shared clonotypes in generation probability. Blood alone was sampled, and tissue repertoires likely differ. Memory subsets generally showed smaller estimated richness than naive subsets did.

The sequence was collected from a man aged 25-40 years in good health. The gene calls are TRBV5-1 and TRBJ2-2, with D unresolved. The sequencing input was naive CD4+ T cells sorted from blood. Subset in this sample: CD45RA+ positively selected. The CDR3 here is CASSAARSAGELFF. The CDR3 DNA reads as TGCGCCAGCAGCGCGGCGAGGAGCGCCGGGGAGCTGTTTTTT.